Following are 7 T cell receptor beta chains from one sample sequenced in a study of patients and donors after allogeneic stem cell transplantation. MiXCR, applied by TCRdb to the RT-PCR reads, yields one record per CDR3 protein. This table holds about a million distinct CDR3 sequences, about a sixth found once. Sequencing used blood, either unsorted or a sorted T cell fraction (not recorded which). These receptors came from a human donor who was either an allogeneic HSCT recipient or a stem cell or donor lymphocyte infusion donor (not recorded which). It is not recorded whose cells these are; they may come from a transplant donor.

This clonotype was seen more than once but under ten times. The CDR3 DNA reads TGCGCCAGCAGCATAGAGGGGGGCAATCAGCCCCAGCATTTT. It specifies CASSIEGGNQPQHF. The V gene is TRBV5-1, the J gene TRBJ1-5, with D maybe TRBD1 (6 bases). V lost 4 bases and J 2 bases, leaving 10 bases between the germline ends. The CDR3 contains 14 residues. CDR1 and CDR2 (germline): SGHRS, YFSETQ.

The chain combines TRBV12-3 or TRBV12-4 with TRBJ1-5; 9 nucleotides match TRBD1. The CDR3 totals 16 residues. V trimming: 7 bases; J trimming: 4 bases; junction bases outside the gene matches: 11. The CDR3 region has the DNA TGTGCCAGCAAAATAGGAGTCGGGACAGGGAATCAGCCCCAGCATTTT. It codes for CASKIGVGTGNQPQHF.

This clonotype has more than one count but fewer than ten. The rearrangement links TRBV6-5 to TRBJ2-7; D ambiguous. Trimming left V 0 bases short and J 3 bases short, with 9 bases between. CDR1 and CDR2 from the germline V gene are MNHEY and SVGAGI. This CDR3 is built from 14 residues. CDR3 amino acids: CASSYSGGVYEQYF. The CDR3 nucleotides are TGTGCCAGCAGTTACTCGGGCGGAGTCTACGAGCAGTACTTC.

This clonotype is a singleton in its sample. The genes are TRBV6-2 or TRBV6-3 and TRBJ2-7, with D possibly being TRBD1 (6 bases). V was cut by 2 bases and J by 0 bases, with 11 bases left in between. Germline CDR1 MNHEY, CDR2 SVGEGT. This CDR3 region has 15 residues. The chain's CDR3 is CASSYDRPVSYEQYF. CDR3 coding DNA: TGTGCCAGCAGTTACGACAGGCCCGTCTCCTACGAGCAGTACTTC.

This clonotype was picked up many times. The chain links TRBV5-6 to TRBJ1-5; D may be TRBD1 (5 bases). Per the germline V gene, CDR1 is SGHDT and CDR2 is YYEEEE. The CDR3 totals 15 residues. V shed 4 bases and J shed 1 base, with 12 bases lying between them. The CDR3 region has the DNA TGTGCCAGCAGCCGTATTCAGGGAAGCAATCAGCCCCAGCATTTT. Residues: CASSRIQGSNQPQHF.

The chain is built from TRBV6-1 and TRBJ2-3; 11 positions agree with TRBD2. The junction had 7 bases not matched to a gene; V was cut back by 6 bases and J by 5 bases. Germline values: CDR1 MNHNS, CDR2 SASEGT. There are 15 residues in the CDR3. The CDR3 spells CASSQTSGGLDTQYF. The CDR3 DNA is TGTGCCAGCAGCCAAACTAGCGGGGGTTTAGATACGCAGTATTTT.

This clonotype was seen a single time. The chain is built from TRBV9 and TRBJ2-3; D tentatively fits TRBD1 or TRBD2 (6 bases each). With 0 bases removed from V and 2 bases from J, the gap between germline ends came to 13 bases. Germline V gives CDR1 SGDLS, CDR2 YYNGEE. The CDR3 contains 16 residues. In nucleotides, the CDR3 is TGTGCCAGCAGCGTAGCAAACGGGGGCAACACAGATACGCAGTATTTT. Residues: CASSVANGGNTDTQYF. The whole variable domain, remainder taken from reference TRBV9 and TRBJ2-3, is DSGVTQTPKHLITATGQRVTLRCSPRSGDLSVYWYQQSLDQGLQFLIQYYNGEERAKGNILERFSAQQFPDLHSELNLSSLELGDSALYFCASSVANGGNTDTQYFGPGTRLTVL.